One sample yielded the 12 T cell receptor beta chains listed below, sequenced in a study of blood T cells in healthy people across ages. PCR was performed a second time for 7 to 11 cycles using a sample-barcoded 5' primer and a J-beta primer mix. TCRdb independently ran MiXCR on the 5' RACE reads; one entry per CDR3 protein. The repertoire holds 600,000 or so distinct CDR3 sequences, with roughly 21% as singletons. Sample: blood. All receptors come from a man between 65 and 79 years old in good health.

In its sample, this clonotype was seen once. The chain joins TRBV11-2 to TRBJ2-7; 9 bases are a match to TRBD2. Germline V lookup: CDR1 SGHAT, CDR2 FQNNGV. The CDR3 runs to 16 residues. V lost 1 base to trimming and J lost 4 bases; unmatched junction nucleotides: 8. CDR3 amino acids: CASSLVGGRAGYEQYF. The DNA of the CDR3 is TGTGCCAGCAGCTTAGTAGGCGGGAGGGCCGGGTACGAGCAGTACTTC.

This clonotype was observed many times. The chain recombines TRBV6-6 with TRBJ2-5; TRBD2 might be the D (6 bases). Trimming removed 0 bases from V and 3 bases from J, with 11 bases in between. Germline CDR1 and CDR2: MNHNY and SVGAGI (reference sequence). The CDR3 has 15 amino acids. The CDR3 nucleotides read TGTGCCAGCAGTTACTCGCGAGGCGGGAAAGAGACCCAGTACTTC. It encodes CASSYSRGGKETQYF.

This chain links TRBV25-1 with TRBJ2-1; D ambiguous. The CDR3 has 17 residues. Germline-derived CDR1 and CDR2 are MGHDK and SYGVNS. V lost 3 bases and J 7 bases, leaving 22 bases between the germline ends. The CDR3 sequence: CASSDGGLTPSRNEQFF. CDR3 DNA sequence: TGTGCCAGCAGTGACGGTGGTTTAACTCCCAGTAGGAATGAGCAGTTCTTC. The full variable domain, rest sourced from reference TRBV25-1 and TRBJ2-1, is EADIYQTPRYLVIGTGKKITLECSQTMGHDKMYWYQQDPGMELHLIHYSYGVNSTEKGDLSSESTVSRIRTEHFPLTLESARPSHTSQYLCASSDGGLTPSRNEQFFGPGTRLTVL.

The chain couples TRBV4-1 to TRBJ2-5, with D perhaps assigned TRBD1 or TRBD2 (6 bases each). The assigned J gene may be wrong: the sequence end matches TRBJ2-1 better. The CDR3 spans 15 residues. CDR1 and CDR2 (germline): MGHRA, YSYEKL. In DNA, the CDR3 is TGCGCCAGCAGCCAAGATTGGAGGGGGGACGATGAGCAGTTCTTC. Protein sequence: CASSQDWRGDDEQFF.

The CDR3 sequence: CSASGRALETQYF. The CDR3 DNA is TGCAGTGCTAGCGGGAGGGCCCTAGAGACCCAGTACTTC. V is TRBV20-1 and J is TRBJ2-5; 8 bases map to TRBD2. V shed 3 bases, J shed 4 bases, and the junction held 4 bases outside the gene matches. The V gene's germline CDR1 is DFQATT and CDR2 SNEGSKA (reference sequence). The length of the CDR3 is 13 residues.

With respect to this clonotype: This may arise from a read error, as a much more abundant clone is one base away. This chain joins TRBV3-1 and TRBJ2-7; 8 bases align to TRBD1. The CDR3 has 15 amino acids. Germline CDR1 is LGHDT and CDR2 is YNNKEL (reference sequence). In nucleotides, the CDR3 is TGTGCCGGCAGCCTGGGGACAGGAGACTTCTACGAGCAGTACTTC. This codes for CAGSLGTGDFYEQYF.

Notes on this clonotype: Relative to the germline gene, one junction end is altered; a read error may explain this. The chain carries TRBV11-2 and TRBJ2-4; the D is unclear. The CDR3 spans 16 residues. Per the germline V gene, CDR1 is SGHAT and CDR2 is FQNNGV. CDR3 residues: CVSSLGTILAKNIQYF. CDR3 nucleotide sequence: TGTGTCAGCAGCTTAGGCACTATCCTAGCCAAAAACATTCAGTACTTC.

The chain links TRBV20-1 to TRBJ2-7; D may be TRBD1 (5 bases). In germline, CDR1 is DFQATT, CDR2 SNEGSKA (reference sequence). V was clipped by 7 bases and J by 6 bases, with 19 bases between them. CDR3 length: 13 residues. In DNA, the CDR3 is TGCAGTGGTAGTTTGGAGTTTGGGGCCGAGCAGTACTTC. This gives the protein CSGSLEFGAEQYF.

The rearrangement links TRBV19 to TRBJ1-1; D is unclear. In germline, CDR1 is LNHDA, CDR2 SQIVND (reference sequence). Trimming removed 8 bases at V and 4 bases at J, with 8 bases between. The CDR3 runs 11 residues. DNA for the CDR3: TGTGCCAGTTCCCGACCCACTGAAGCTTTCTTT. It yields the protein CASSRPTEAFF.

This clonotype showed up just a few times. The chain couples TRBV20-1 to TRBJ2-1; 9 bases match TRBD2. This CDR3 is built from 15 residues. The V gene's germline CDR1 is DFQATT and CDR2 SNEGSKA (reference sequence). The J segment lost 2 bases and the V segment lost 1 base, leaving 3 bases of the junction unmatched. CDR3 loop: CSARGSGGAYNEQFF. CDR3 DNA: TGCAGTGCTAGAGGTAGCGGGGGCGCCTACAATGAGCAGTTCTTC.

This clonotype was observed a handful of times. This chain uses TRBV7-2 with TRBJ2-2; TRBD2 might be the D (5 bases). Germline CDR1 SGHTA, CDR2 FQGNSA. The CDR3 contains 15 residues. The V end lost 2 bases, the J end lost 5 bases, and 12 bases lay between the germline ends. For the CDR3, the DNA is TGTGCCAGCAGCTTATTATCAGAGCGGACCGGGGAGCTGTTTTTT. Amino acid sequence: CASSLLSERTGELFF.

The V call is TRBV6-4, the J call TRBJ2-1, with TRBD2 as a possible D gene (5 bases). Per germline, CDR1 MRHNA and CDR2 SNTAGT. This CDR3 contains 15 residues. The V end lost 0 bases, the J end lost 1 base, and 7 bases lay between the germline ends. The CDR3 loop is CASSDSAVSYNEQFF. The CDR3 coding sequence is TGTGCCAGCAGTGACTCAGCGGTTTCCTACAATGAGCAGTTCTTC.